These 16 T cell receptor beta chains originate from one sample sequenced in a study of CD8 T cells in ankylosing spondylitis. Each CDR3 protein gets one entry after TCRdb re-called the 5' RACE reads with MiXCR. This sample carries over 100,000 distinct CDR3 sequences, 10% to 12% of them seen once, and the ten largest clones take around 4.3%. The sample comprised blood, either unsorted or a sorted T cell fraction (not recorded which). The origin of the receptors is a female donor with ankylosing spondylitis or in good health (not recorded which).

There are a few counts of this clonotype. The chain carries TRBV3-1 and TRBJ2-5; weak D call: TRBD1 (6 bases). V was pared by 3 bases and J by 5 bases, with 13 bases between. Germline loops: CDR1 LGHDT, CDR2 YNNKEL (reference sequence). CDR3 length: 14 amino acids. The CDR3 coding sequence is TGTGCCAGCAGCCACATAGGGGGAAGGGAGACCCAGTACTTC. It yields the protein CASSHIGGRETQYF.

This clonotype was detected many times. CDR3 nucleotide sequence: TGCAGTGCCAGGGGAGGCGGACAGCAGTATAGCAATCAGCCCCAGCATTTT. Amino acids: CSARGGGQQYSNQPQHF. This chain joins TRBV20-1 and TRBJ1-5; possible D gene TRBD1, 6 bases. The CDR3 sequence is 17 residues long. Germline CDR1 and CDR2: DFQATT and SNEGSKA (reference sequence). The V end was cut by 6 bases, the J end by 0 bases, with 21 bases between.

There are many counts of this clonotype. The chain carries TRBV12-3 or TRBV12-4 and TRBJ2-1; maybe TRBD2 (5 bases). V dropped 5 bases and J dropped 8 bases, with 10 bases sitting between them. The CDR3 covers 12 residues. CDR3 amino acids: CASSPQRHEQFF. CDR3 nucleotides: TGTGCCAGCAGTCCACAGCGGCATGAGCAGTTCTTC.

This clonotype was picked up many times. The rearrangement joins TRBV3-1 to TRBJ1-5; maybe TRBD1 (5 bases). This CDR3 has 15 amino acids. Trimming removed 4 bases at V and 2 bases at J, with 12 bases between. Germline CDR1 and CDR2: LGHDT and YNNKEL (reference sequence). CDR3 residues: CASSPSDSRNQPQHF. The CDR3 coding sequence is TGTGCCAGCAGCCCATCCGACAGCCGCAATCAGCCCCAGCATTTT. Drawing the rest from reference TRBV3-1 and TRBJ1-5, the complete variable domain is DTAVSQTPKYLVTQMGNDKSIKCEQNLGHDTMYWYKQDSKKFLKIMFSYNNKELIINETVPNRFSPKSPDKAHLNLHINSLELGDSAVYFCASSPSDSRNQPQHFGDGTRLSIL.

The sample holds many counts of this clonotype. The chain links TRBV28 to TRBJ2-5; D call uncertain. The CDR3 spans 14 residues. V was trimmed by 1 base and J by 2 bases, leaving 8 bases between them. CDR1 is MDHEN and CDR2 is SYDVKM in the germline V gene. CDR3 loop: CASSLLAQQETQYF. CDR3 nucleotides: TGTGCCAGCAGTTTATTGGCCCAGCAAGAGACCCAGTACTTC.

This clonotype was picked up many times. The V call is TRBV10-3, the J call TRBJ2-7, with D possibly being TRBD1 or TRBD2 (6 bases each). Per germline, CDR1 ENHRY and CDR2 SYGVKD. This CDR3 has 14 amino acids. V was trimmed by 4 bases and J by 1 base, leaving 11 bases between them. The CDR3 is CAISGGTLSYEQYF. CDR3 bases: TGTGCCATCAGTGGCGGGACACTTTCCTACGAGCAGTACTTC.

In its sample, this clonotype was seen many times. The chain carries TRBV20-1 and TRBJ2-7, with 12 bases lining up with TRBD2. CDR1 and CDR2 from the germline V gene are DFQATT and SNEGSKA (reference sequence). The CDR3 length is 15 residues. V was clipped by 5 bases and J by 0 bases; unmatched bases: 5. CDR3 sequence reads: CSASGTSGRSYEQYF. For the CDR3, the DNA is TGCAGTGCTTCCGGGACTAGCGGGCGCTCCTACGAGCAGTACTTC.

Many counts were recorded for this clonotype. J is TRBJ2-1 and V is TRBV29-1, with 10 nucleotides matching TRBD2. The J segment lost 3 bases and the V segment lost 4 bases, leaving 3 bases of the junction unmatched. Germline loops: CDR1 SQVTM, CDR2 ANQGSEA. CDR3 size: 14 residues. The CDR3 loop reads CSVGSSGSYNEQFF. The CDR3 DNA follows: TGCAGCGTTGGTTCTAGCGGGAGCTACAATGAGCAGTTCTTC.

This clonotype occurred many times. CDR3 DNA: TGTGCCAGCAGCCCGACAACGAACACCGGGGAGCTGTTTTTT. Protein: CASSPTTNTGELFF. The chain uses TRBV11-2 and TRBJ2-2; no clear D gene. V shed 5 bases and J shed 0 bases, with 7 bases lying between them. This CDR3 is built from 14 residues. Per germline, CDR1 SGHAT and CDR2 FQNNGV.

The gene calls are TRBV12-3 or TRBV12-4 and TRBJ1-1, with TRBD1 as a possible D gene (5 bases). Between the trimmed V and J ends, which lost 5 bases and 7 bases, there was a span of 14 bases. The CDR3 length is 13 residues. CDR3 in DNA: TGTGCCAGCAGTCTAAGGGACCGCCTTGAAGCTTTCTTT. Translated, it gives CASSLRDRLEAFF.

This clonotype was seen repeatedly, ten times or more. The J gene is TRBJ1-5, the V gene TRBV5-1; D is possibly TRBD1 (5 bases). The germline V gene has CDR1 SGHRS and CDR2 YFSETQ. The CDR3 is 16 amino acids. Trimming left V 1 base short and J 0 bases short, with 11 bases between. CDR3 in DNA: TGCGCCAGCAGCTTGTCCGACAGCTATAGCAATCAGCCCCAGCATTTT. The encoded protein is CASSLSDSYSNQPQHF.

The table lists this clonotype with many counts. The V and J genes are TRBV11-2 and TRBJ2-3; D remains unclear. Trimming took 3 bases from V and 2 from J, leaving 9 bases between them. The CDR3 covers 14 residues. Per germline, CDR1 SGHAT and CDR2 FQNNGV. CDR3 amino acids: CASSFGPHTDTQYF. As DNA, the CDR3 is TGTGCCAGCAGCTTCGGACCACACACAGATACGCAGTATTTT.

This clonotype was picked up many times. The V call is TRBV28, the J call TRBJ1-1; D uncertain. The CDR3 covers 13 residues. Trimming shortened V by 6 bases and J by 1 base, and 9 bases separated the two germline ends. Germline CDR1 is MDHEN and CDR2 is SYDVKM. Written as DNA, the CDR3 is TGTGCCAGCAGCACCGGGCCGAACACTGAAGCTTTCTTT. Translated, it gives CASSTGPNTEAFF. Full variable domain (missing parts from reference TRBV28 and TRBJ1-1): DVKVTQSSRYLVKRTGEKVFLECVQDMDHENMFWYRQDPGLGLRLIYFSYDVKMKEKGDIPEGYSVSREKKERFSLILESASTNQTSMYLCASSTGPNTEAFFGQGTRLTVV.

This clonotype was counted ten times or more. The chain links TRBV6-2 or TRBV6-3 to TRBJ2-1, with D perhaps TRBD1 (6 bases). Germline CDR1 MNHEY, CDR2 SVGEGT. This CDR3 has 15 amino acids. Between the trimmed V and J ends, which lost 6 bases and 2 bases, there was a span of 14 bases. CDR3 region: CASRRQATPYNEQFF. CDR3 sequence (DNA): TGTGCCAGCAGAAGACAGGCTACCCCCTACAATGAGCAGTTCTTC.

This clonotype was observed many times. The chain combines TRBV12-3 or TRBV12-4 with TRBJ1-5; D remains ambiguous. The germline V and J ends were trimmed by 0 bases and 3 bases, with 9 bases remaining between them. The CDR3 sequence is 15 residues long. CDR3 region: CASSLAGRNNQPQHF. The CDR3 DNA reads as TGTGCCAGCAGTTTAGCGGGCCGGAACAATCAGCCCCAGCATTTT.

This clonotype came up many times. V and J are TRBV12-3 or TRBV12-4 and TRBJ1-5; 8 bases match TRBD1. This CDR3 is 14 amino acids long. V lost 2 bases to trimming and J lost 5 bases; unmatched junction nucleotides: 2. CDR3 residues: CASSLTGGDQPQHF. CDR3 nucleotides: TGTGCCAGCAGTTTAACAGGGGGTGATCAGCCCCAGCATTTT.